This TCR beta chain was recorded in a study of blood T cell repertoires in COVID-19. Study-level information: Material from acute and convalescent COVID-19 was sourced from the United States, Italy and Spain. Nucleic acid was either cDNA or gDNA, and it came from T cells, B-cell-depleted T cells, or PBMCs.

How the authors handled the data: Counts of nucleated cells, estimated from reference gene primer amplification, were obtained. TCRdb's table, derived via immunoSEQ multiplex PCR, lists solely in-frame clones and lacks some. V, J and clone size reflect that table, while D and trimming were determined from the DNA. The sample has 90,000 to 120,000 clones; roughly 88% are singletons. Sequences were obtained from peripheral blood. The receptor was isolated from a middle-aged man with active or convalescent COVID-19.

CDR3 in amino acids: CASKKGTGGFQETQYF. The CDR3 DNA sequence: TGCGCCAGCAAAAAGGGGACAGGGGGTTTCCAAGAGACCCAGTACTTC. The chain employs TRBV10-2 and TRBJ2-5; 11 bases are shared with TRBD1. Germline V gene sequence: CDR1 WSHSY, CDR2 SAAADI. V gave up 7 bases and J gave up 1 base; unmatched junction bases: 8. The CDR3 is made up of 16 amino acids.